This T cell receptor beta chain was documented in a study of regulatory T cells in long-lasting Graves disease. The TCR beta library used iRepertoire HTBI primers with Arm-PCR amplification of CDR3. TCRdb called the multiplex PCR reads again in MiXCR, with one record for every CDR3 protein. The sample has some 450,000 distinct CDR3 sequences, over 15% seen once; the top ten hold 9.5% to 12%. The CDR3 contains 16 residues. Germline CDR1 is SGHAT and CDR2 is FQNNGV. Study-wide points: A greater number of public clonotypes (approximately 2,500) was shared by persistent patients than by new patients (around 1,000).

Concerning this clonotype itself: Its antigen is not identified. At one of its ends the junction is not consistent with the germline gene, which may arise from a read error.

Time point specified: newly diagnosed GD, antithyroid drugs for less than 3 months. From PBMCs, RNA was extracted and then used to make the TCR library. This sample was also put to use in a study of T cells in Graves' hyperthyroidism and ophthalmopathy. That study reports: The diagnoses drew upon clinical symptoms, serum thyroxine and TRAb, thyroid ultrasound and orbital computed tomography.

Specimen: peripheral blood mononuclear cells (PBMCs), collected at new diagnosis, from a patient treated with antithyroid drugs. The V and J genes are TRBV11-2 and TRBJ1-1; unclear D gene. The sequence was obtained from a woman younger than 45 with Graves disease. DNA of the CDR3: TGTGCCAGCAGCCATGGGGAGGGTTGGGCGAACACTGATGCTTTCTTT. This codes for CASSHGEGWANTDAFF.